A single sample is the source of the 14 T cell receptor beta chains below, sequenced in a study of cytomegalovirus exposure and HLA in healthy donors. The PCR contained 60 Vbeta and 13 Jbeta primers. The data were produced by immunoSEQ multiplex PCR, yet TCRdb's version contains in-frame clones alone and is incomplete. The specimen's table records approximately 37,000 clones. Specimen: PBMCs. The receptors stem from a human donor in good health.

J is TRBJ2-1 and V is TRBV11-2; D unclear. CDR1 is SGHAT, CDR2 FQNNGV, per germline. Trimming took 1 base from V and 5 from J, leaving 6 bases between them. The CDR3 consists of 13 residues. The CDR3 spells CASSLALNNEQFF. CDR3 DNA sequence: TGTGCCAGCAGCTTAGCACTAAACAATGAGCAGTTCTTC.

J is TRBJ2-2 and V is TRBV6-1; perhaps TRBD2 as D (6 bases). Trimming stripped 3 bases from V and 0 bases from J, with 14 bases between. The CDR3 consists of 17 residues. CDR1 and CDR2 from the germline V gene are MNHNS and SASEGT. The CDR3 sequence is CASSDGVSGANTGELFF. The CDR3 nucleotides read TGTGCCAGCAGTGACGGCGTATCGGGGGCGAACACCGGGGAGCTGTTTTTT.

As concerns this clone: The same CDR3 is also encoded by other DNA sequences in this sample. The chain has TRBV25-1 and TRBJ1-6, with a possible D match to TRBD1 (6 bases). The V gene's germline CDR1 is MGHDK and CDR2 SYGVNS. V was shortened by 2 bases and J by 10 bases, with 12 bases between the two germline ends. The CDR3 length is 14 residues. CDR3 sequence reads: CASSEQGIGSPLHF. The CDR3 coding sequence is TGTGCCAGCAGTGAACAGGGGATAGGGTCACCCCTCCACTTT.

The gene calls are TRBV28 and TRBJ2-7; 12 bases are a match to TRBD1. The ends lost 3 bases at V and 5 bases at J; junction bases unmatched: 5. The CDR3 has 15 amino acids. CDR1 and CDR2 (germline): MDHEN, SYDVKM. Here the CDR3 DNA reads TGTGCCAGCAGTTTTCCCGGGACAGGGGGCCACGAGCAGTACTTC. Translating it yields CASSFPGTGGHEQYF.

The V call is TRBV7-9, the J call TRBJ1-1; 7 nucleotides match TRBD1. CDR3 length: 14 amino acids. The V gene end was trimmed by 4 bases and the J gene end by 0 bases; junction bases not matched to a gene: 2. Germline V gene data show CDR1 as SEHNR and CDR2 as FQNEAQ (reference sequence). The CDR3 sequence: CASSSGQLNTEAFF. In DNA, the CDR3 is TGTGCCAGCAGCTCGGGACAGCTGAACACTGAAGCTTTCTTT.

The J gene is TRBJ2-2, the V gene TRBV30; 8 bases line up with TRBD2. Germline lookup yields CDR1 GTSNPN and CDR2 SVGIG (reference sequence). The V gene end was trimmed by 3 bases and the J gene end by 3 bases; junction bases not matched to a gene: 9. The CDR3 is 16 residues long. Here the CDR3 reads CAWRPPSGGYTGELFF. CDR3 nucleotide sequence: TGTGCCTGGAGGCCGCCCAGCGGGGGTTACACCGGGGAGCTGTTTTTT.

The V call is TRBV6-6, the J call TRBJ2-3; D unresolved. The CDR3 is 14 residues long. Germline CDR1 and CDR2: MNHNY and SVGAGI (reference sequence). Trimming took 0 bases from V and 3 from J, leaving 7 bases between them. As DNA, the CDR3 is TGTGCCAGCAGTTACTCCCCCTTTACAGATACGCAGTATTTT. Protein product: CASSYSPFTDTQYF.

V gene TRBV30 combines with J gene TRBJ1-2; tentative D call: TRBD1 (5 bases). Germline assignment: CDR1 GTSNPN and CDR2 SVGIG (reference sequence). The germline V and J ends were trimmed by 4 bases and 8 bases, with 23 bases remaining between them. The CDR3 length is 15 residues. The CDR3 DNA is TGTGCCTGGATTCTCACTGGGACTCGAGGAGGCGGCTACACCTTC. Protein: CAWILTGTRGGGYTF.

The V gene is TRBV9, the J gene TRBJ2-5, with 9 bases aligning to TRBD1. The V segment lost 2 bases and the J segment 2 bases; nucleotides outside the gene matches: 7. Germline values: CDR1 SGDLS, CDR2 YYNGEE. The CDR3 length is 16 residues. The chain's CDR3 is CASSVAGTGWQETQYF. The CDR3 region has the DNA TGTGCCAGCAGCGTCGCAGGGACAGGGTGGCAAGAGACCCAGTACTTC.

The V and J genes are TRBV19 and TRBJ1-1, with 8 bases that match TRBD1. Germline assignment: CDR1 LNHDA and CDR2 SQIVND (reference sequence). The V segment lost 2 bases and the J segment 6 bases; nucleotides outside the gene matches: 5. This CDR3 region has 14 residues. The CDR3 is CASSIRRDRPEAFF. DNA for the CDR3: TGTGCCAGTAGTATAAGAAGGGACAGGCCTGAAGCTTTCTTT.

DNA for the CDR3: TGTGCCTGGAGGGGGGGTAGCGGACGTTACAATGAGCAGTTCTTC. Translated, it gives CAWRGGSGRYNEQFF. This chain connects TRBV30 to TRBJ2-1, with D tentatively TRBD2 (6 bases). Germline loops: CDR1 GTSNPN, CDR2 SVGIG (reference sequence). The CDR3 length is 15 residues. V was shortened by 3 bases and J by 4 bases, with 16 bases between the two germline ends.

The chain employs TRBV19 and TRBJ1-5; a weak D match, TRBD1 (6 bases). The germline CDR1 and CDR2 sequences are LNHDA and SQIVND (reference sequence). The V gene lost 6 bases and the J gene lost 6 bases, with 15 bases spanning the gap. The length of the CDR3 is 14 residues. The DNA of the CDR3 is TGTGCCAGTAGCGCCGGGTCAGGGGTTCAGCCCCAGCATTTT. This encodes CASSAGSGVQPQHF.

The DNA for the CDR3 is TGTGCCAGCAGTCCGTACACAGATACGCAGTATTTT. It encodes CASSPYTDTQYF. The rearrangement uses TRBV28 and TRBJ2-3, with D hard to call. The CDR3 sequence is 12 residues long. CDR1 is MDHEN and CDR2 is SYDVKM in the germline V gene. V dropped 5 bases and J dropped 2 bases, with 5 bases sitting between them.

The V and J genes are TRBV9 and TRBJ1-2, with 8 bases fitting TRBD1. J gave up 2 bases and V 2 bases, and 2 bases lay outside the gene matches. Germline CDR1 is SGDLS and CDR2 is YYNGEE. The CDR3 extends over 14 amino acids. The CDR3 nucleotides are TGTGCCAGCAGCGTCCGGACAGGGAACTATGGCTACACCTTC. Translated, it gives CASSVRTGNYGYTF.